This TCR beta chain originates from a study of T-cell memory formation after mild COVID-19. Looking at the study overall: In these data, TCR clusters were largely donor specific. Study results and limitations: There was a balanced CD4/CD8 profile in clones contracting day 15 to 85, and later expanders leaned CD4+. Chiefly within CM and EM were the contracting CD4+ clones; CD8+ ones were within EMRA.

Per germline, CDR1 DFQATT and CDR2 SNEGSKA (reference sequence). This CDR3 has 14 residues. V gave up 3 bases and J gave up 5 bases; unmatched junction bases: 9. 5'RACE with constant-segment primers built TCRalpha and TCRbeta cDNA libraries with UMIs. TCRdb ran MiXCR on the 5' RACE reads and lists one entry per CDR3 protein. The sample lists about 540,000 distinct CDR3 sequences, around 21% occurring once. Points on this clonotype: The antigen remains undetermined.

Sequencing was done on a sample of PBMCs or a T cell subset sorted from them (not recorded which). The TCR comes from an adult woman who had mild COVID-19 (a few samples of this study predate the infection). Cell type and time point are not known. The chain links TRBV20-1 to TRBJ1-2; 7 positions agree with TRBD1. CDR3 sequence: CSASRGTAGYGYTF. The CDR3 DNA sequence: TGCAGTGCTAGTCGTGGGACAGCGGGTTATGGCTACACCTTC.